These 21 T cell receptor beta chains were all obtained from the same sample, sequenced in a study of technical replicates of blood from four donors. Clones were read by immunoSEQ multiplex PCR, and TCRdb kept only the in-frame ones, dropping some. The repertoire includes tens of thousands of clones, 93% of them detected once, and under 0.3% sits in the top ten. Sequencing was performed on T cells isolated from PBMCs. The receptor source for this set is a human donor in good health.

A single count supports this clone. This chain connects TRBV19 to TRBJ1-6; perhaps TRBD1 as D (5 bases). Looked up from germline, CDR1 is LNHDA and CDR2 is SQIVND (reference sequence). Between the trimmed V and J ends, which lost 10 bases and 1 base, there was a span of 8 bases. CDR3 length equals 13 residues. The CDR3 protein is CATRVSYNSPLHF. In nucleotides, the CDR3 is TGTGCCACCAGGGTTTCCTATAATTCACCCCTCCACTTT.

DNA for the CDR3: TGTGCCAGCAGTTTACTCCCGATCGGCAATGAGCAGTTCTTC. Amino acids: CASSLLPIGNEQFF. The gene calls are TRBV27 and TRBJ2-1; the D is unclear. This CDR3 is 14 amino acids long. The V gene's germline CDR1 is MNHEY and CDR2 SMNVEV (reference sequence). V lost 2 bases and J 6 bases, leaving 11 bases between the germline ends.

The chain combines TRBV9 with TRBJ2-7, with TRBD1 identical over 10 bases. CDR1 is SGDLS and CDR2 is YYNGEE in the germline V gene. This CDR3 region has 15 residues. J lost 3 bases, V lost 4 bases, and 7 bases had no gene match. The chain's CDR3 is CASSLRTGGIYEQYF. CDR3 bases: TGTGCCAGCAGCTTGAGGACAGGGGGAATCTACGAGCAGTACTTC.

The chain couples TRBV30 to TRBJ1-5; no firm D call. The CDR3 runs to 14 residues. V shed 2 bases and J shed 9 bases, with 17 bases lying between them. The germline V gene encodes CDR1 GTSNPN and CDR2 SVGIG (reference sequence). As DNA, the CDR3 is TGTGCCTGGAGTCTTGGAGGGAGCGTTTGGCCCCAGCATTTT. Amino acid sequence: CAWSLGGSVWPQHF.

This clone was observed once. The gene calls are TRBV27 and TRBJ2-7; tentatively, D is TRBD1 (5 bases). CDR1 is MNHEY, CDR2 SMNVEV, per germline (reference sequence). The V end was cut by 5 bases, the J end by 2 bases, with 13 bases between. This CDR3 has 14 amino acids. The CDR3 sequence is CASSRLREAYEQYF. The CDR3 nucleotides are TGTGCCAGCAGTAGACTCAGGGAAGCCTACGAGCAGTACTTC.

The J gene is TRBJ2-3, the V gene TRBV5-1; 7 positions match TRBD1. V dropped 4 bases and J dropped 3; count of bases not matched to a gene: 8. CDR1 and CDR2 (germline): SGHRS, YFSETQ. The CDR3 covers 15 residues. In DNA form, the CDR3 reads TGCGCCAGCAGCCACATAACAGGGGAAACAGATACGCAGTATTTT. Its protein is CASSHITGETDTQYF.

The V call is TRBV5-4, the J call TRBJ2-2, with a possible D match to TRBD2 (7 bases). Between the trimmed V and J ends, which lost 5 bases and 8 bases, there was a span of 16 bases. Germline CDR1 is SGHNT and CDR2 is YYREEE (reference sequence). The CDR3 spans 14 residues. The CDR3 here is CASSSAGAAGELFF. The CDR3 bases are TGTGCCAGCAGTTCCGCGGGGGCCGCAGGGGAGCTGTTTTTT. The entire variable domain, with the rest obtained from reference TRBV5-4 and TRBJ2-2, is as follows: ETGVTQSPTHLIKTRGQQVTLRCSSQSGHNTVSWYQQALGQGPQFIFQYYREEENGRGNFPPRFSGLQFPNYSSELNVNALELDDSALYLCASSSAGAAGELFFGEGSRLTVL.

The V call is TRBV19, the J call TRBJ1-5; possible D gene TRBD1, 5 bases. Germline V gives CDR1 LNHDA, CDR2 SQIVND (reference sequence). Trimming removed 6 bases at V and 2 bases at J, with 14 bases between. This CDR3 contains 15 residues. CDR3 in amino acids: CASRNQGGGNQPQHF. DNA of the CDR3: TGTGCCAGTAGGAATCAGGGAGGGGGCAATCAGCCCCAGCATTTT.

The rearrangement joins TRBV4-1 to TRBJ2-2, with D maybe TRBD1 (6 bases). The germline gives CDR1 MGHRA, CDR2 YSYEKL. The V end was cut by 1 base, the J end by 1 base, with 25 bases between. The CDR3 has 21 amino acids. The CDR3 DNA sequence: TGCGCCAGCAGCCAAGTTTTGGCCCGTAGACAGGTCAGACAGAACACCGGGGAGCTGTTTTTT. It yields the protein CASSQVLARRQVRQNTGELFF.

V and J are TRBV11-3 and TRBJ1-6; 9 bases fit TRBD1. The CDR3 extends over 17 amino acids. The ends lost 3 bases at V and 5 bases at J; junction bases unmatched: 8. Looked up from germline, CDR1 is SGHNT and CDR2 is YENEEA. The CDR3 protein is CASSFRGDRVDNSPLHF. DNA of the CDR3: TGTGCCAGCAGCTTCCGCGGGGACAGGGTAGATAATTCACCCCTCCACTTT.

The chain combines TRBV29-1 with TRBJ2-6, with 9 nucleotides matching TRBD1. The CDR3 runs to 17 residues. Germline lookup yields CDR1 SQVTM and CDR2 ANQGSEA. The ends lost 6 bases at V and 2 bases at J; junction bases unmatched: 11. The chain's CDR3 is CSVAGTGFSAGANVLTF. CDR3 nucleotides: TGCAGCGTGGCCGGGACAGGGTTCAGTGCTGGGGCCAACGTCCTGACTTTC.

This clone was counted a few times. V and J are TRBV6-1 and TRBJ1-2; 8 nucleotides align to TRBD1. V dropped 1 base and J dropped 8; count of bases not matched to a gene: 6. Germline CDR1 reads MNHNS; CDR2 reads SASEGT. The CDR3 is 14 residues long. The CDR3 region has the DNA TGTGCCAGCAGTGAAGGTCAGGGGGCAAGGGGCTACACCTTC. Translated, it gives CASSEGQGARGYTF.

The sample holds one count of this clone. The V call is TRBV5-1, the J call TRBJ2-5, with D perhaps TRBD1 (5 bases). The germline CDR1 and CDR2 sequences are SGHRS and YFSETQ. The germline V and J ends were trimmed by 0 bases and 0 bases, with 12 bases remaining between them. This CDR3 is 16 amino acids long. The CDR3 DNA reads as TGCGCCAGCAGCTTGGCCTTGACAGCTTACCAAGAGACCCAGTACTTC. Encoded protein: CASSLALTAYQETQYF. Using reference TRBV5-1 and TRBJ2-5 for the parts outside the CDR3, the full variable domain is KAGVTQTPRYLIKTRGQQVTLSCSPISGHRSVSWYQQTPGQGLQFLFEYFSETQRNKGNFPGRFSGRQFSNSRSEMNVSTLELGDSALYLCASSLALTAYQETQYFGPGTRLLVL.

The chain couples TRBV11-3 to TRBJ2-7; 9 bases map to TRBD2. With 5 bases clipped from V and 2 bases from J, the junction kept 7 bases outside the gene matches. This CDR3 is 15 amino acids long. Germline loops: CDR1 SGHNT, CDR2 YENEEA. CDR3 protein: CASSRGGGEPYEQYF. CDR3 in DNA: TGTGCCAGCAGCAGAGGCGGGGGGGAACCCTACGAGCAGTACTTC.

The chain couples TRBV7-9 to TRBJ1-2; D possibly corresponds to TRBD1 (6 bases). This CDR3 region has 16 residues. V was clipped by 1 base and J by 2 bases, with 14 bases between them. CDR1 is SEHNR, CDR2 FQNEAQ, per germline (reference sequence). CDR3 nucleotide sequence: TGTGCCAGCAGCTTAGACAGGGTAATGGCAAACTATGGCTACACCTTC. Translation gives CASSLDRVMANYGYTF.

This rearrangement joins TRBV9 to TRBJ2-7, with 8 bases aligning to TRBD2. Germline-derived CDR1 and CDR2 are SGDLS and YYNGEE. V lost 4 bases to trimming and J lost 4 bases; unmatched junction nucleotides: 4. The CDR3 consists of 13 residues. The CDR3 nucleotides read TGTGCCAGCAGCCTTAGCGGGACTTACGAGCAGTACTTC. As protein: CASSLSGTYEQYF.

This clone was observed once. The rearrangement joins TRBV7-3 to TRBJ2-2; 8 nucleotides match TRBD1. Losses at the gene ends were 4 bases for V and 4 bases for J; bases not matched to a gene: 8. CDR1 SGHTA and CDR2 FQGTGA come from the germline V gene. This CDR3 region has 16 residues. The CDR3, as DNA: TGTGCCAGCAGCTCGTTGGACAGGGTGGGCACCGGGGAGCTGTTTTTT. Its translation is CASSSLDRVGTGELFF.

This clone was seen only once. The gene calls are TRBV10-1 and TRBJ2-7; D is unresolved. CDR1 and CDR2 (germline): WNHNN, SYGVQD (reference sequence). The CDR3 length is 13 residues. V was clipped by 3 bases and J by 3 bases, with 9 bases between them. CDR3 protein: CASSDPPDYEQYF. CDR3 coding DNA: TGCGCCAGCAGTGACCCGCCAGACTACGAGCAGTACTTC.

V gene TRBV19 combines with J gene TRBJ1-3, with 9 bases fitting TRBD1. The CDR3 is 19 residues long. V lost 0 bases and J lost 4; bases outside the gene matches: 13. Per the germline V gene, CDR1 is LNHDA and CDR2 is SQIVND (reference sequence). The CDR3 DNA reads TGTGCCAGTAGTATAGATCCTATATCCGGGACAGGGCGAGGAAACACCATATATTTT. Amino acid sequence: CASSIDPISGTGRGNTIYF.

This rearrangement joins TRBV6-5 to TRBJ2-1; 8 bases agree with TRBD2. From germline, CDR1 is MNHEY and CDR2 SVGAGI. The CDR3 runs to 15 residues. J gave up 6 bases and V 1 base, and 5 bases lay outside the gene matches. CDR3 residues: CASSYLGLEINEQFF. CDR3 DNA: TGTGCCAGCAGTTACTTGGGACTAGAAATCAATGAGCAGTTCTTC.

J is TRBJ2-3 and V is TRBV15, with D unresolved. Germline CDR1 reads LNHNV; CDR2 reads YYDKDF (reference sequence). Deletions cut 1 base from V and 4 bases from J, with 9 bases between. CDR3 length: 14 amino acids. For the CDR3, the DNA is TGTGCCACCAGCAGAGTCGAGGTTCCAGATACGCAGTATTTT. Its translation is CATSRVEVPDTQYF.